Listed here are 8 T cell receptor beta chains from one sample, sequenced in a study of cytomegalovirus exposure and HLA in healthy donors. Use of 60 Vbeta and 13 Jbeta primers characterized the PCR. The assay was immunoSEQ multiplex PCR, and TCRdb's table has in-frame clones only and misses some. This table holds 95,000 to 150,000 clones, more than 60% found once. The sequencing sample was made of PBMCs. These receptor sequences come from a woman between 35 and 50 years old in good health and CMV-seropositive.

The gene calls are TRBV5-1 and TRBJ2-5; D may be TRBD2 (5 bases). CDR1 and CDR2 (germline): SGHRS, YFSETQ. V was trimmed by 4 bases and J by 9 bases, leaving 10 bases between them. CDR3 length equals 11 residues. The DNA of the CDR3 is TGCGCCAGCAGCCCCGACTACGCCCAGTACTTC. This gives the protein CASSPDYAQYF. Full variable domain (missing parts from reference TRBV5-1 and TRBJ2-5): KAGVTQTPRYLIKTRGQQVTLSCSPISGHRSVSWYQQTPGQGLQFLFEYFSETQRNKGNFPGRFSGRQFSNSRSEMNVSTLELGDSALYLCASSPDYAQYFGPGTRLLVL.

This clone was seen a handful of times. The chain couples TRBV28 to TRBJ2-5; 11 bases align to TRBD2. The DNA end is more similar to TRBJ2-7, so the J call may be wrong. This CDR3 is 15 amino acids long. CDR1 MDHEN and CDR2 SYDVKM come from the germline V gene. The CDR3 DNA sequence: TGTGCCAGCAGTGGACTAGCGGGTGTGACCTACGAGCAGTACTTC. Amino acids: CASSGLAGVTYEQYF.

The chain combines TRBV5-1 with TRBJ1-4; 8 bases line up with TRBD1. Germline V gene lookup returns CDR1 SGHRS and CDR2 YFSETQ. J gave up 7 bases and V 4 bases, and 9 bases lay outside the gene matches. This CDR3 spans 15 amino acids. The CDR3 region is CASSTQGAASEKLFF. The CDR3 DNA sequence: TGCGCCAGCAGCACGCAGGGGGCTGCGTCTGAAAAACTGTTTTTT.

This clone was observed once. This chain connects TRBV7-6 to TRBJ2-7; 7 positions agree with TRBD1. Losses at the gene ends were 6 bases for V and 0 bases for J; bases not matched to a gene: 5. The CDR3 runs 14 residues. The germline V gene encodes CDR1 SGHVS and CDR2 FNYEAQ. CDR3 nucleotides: TGTGCCAGCAGTACAGGGGCGAGCTCCTACGAGCAGTACTTC. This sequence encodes CASSTGASSYEQYF.

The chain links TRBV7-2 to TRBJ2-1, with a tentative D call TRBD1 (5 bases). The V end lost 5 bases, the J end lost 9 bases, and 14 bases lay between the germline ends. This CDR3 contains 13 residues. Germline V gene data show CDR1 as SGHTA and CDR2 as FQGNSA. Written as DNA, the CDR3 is TGTGCCAGCAGCATGGGGCCTAGTCGTGAGCAGTTCTTC. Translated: CASSMGPSREQFF.

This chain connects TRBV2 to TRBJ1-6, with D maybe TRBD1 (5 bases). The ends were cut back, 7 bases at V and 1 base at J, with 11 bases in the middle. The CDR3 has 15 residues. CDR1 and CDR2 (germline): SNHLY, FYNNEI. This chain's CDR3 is CASINSGSYNSPLHF. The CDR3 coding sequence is TGTGCCAGCATCAATTCAGGGTCCTATAATTCACCCCTCCACTTT. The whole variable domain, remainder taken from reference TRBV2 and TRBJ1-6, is EPEVTQTPSHQVTQMGQEVILRCVPISNHLYFYWYRQILGQKVEFLVSFYNNEISEKSEIFDDQFSVERPDGSNFTLKIRSTKLEDSAMYFCASINSGSYNSPLHFGNGTRLTVT.

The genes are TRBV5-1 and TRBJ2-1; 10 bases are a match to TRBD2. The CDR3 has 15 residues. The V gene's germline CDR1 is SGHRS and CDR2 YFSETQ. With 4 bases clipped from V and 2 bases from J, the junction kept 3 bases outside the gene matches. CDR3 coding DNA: TGCGCCAGCAGCAAGCTAGCGGGAGCCTACAATGAGCAGTTCTTC. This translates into CASSKLAGAYNEQFF.

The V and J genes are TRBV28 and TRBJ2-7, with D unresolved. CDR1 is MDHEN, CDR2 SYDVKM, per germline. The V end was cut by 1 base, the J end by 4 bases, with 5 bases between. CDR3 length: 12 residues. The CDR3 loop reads CASSLYGYEQYF. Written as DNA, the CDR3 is TGTGCCAGCAGTTTATACGGGTACGAGCAGTACTTC.